What follows are 30 T cell receptor beta chains derived from one specimen sequenced in a study of blood T cell repertoires in COVID-19 (dated by TCRdb to 2019 to 2021). Library construction relied on the immunoSEQ multiplex PCR assay. This is the immuneACCESS table as TCRdb keeps it, with only in-frame sequences that have V and J called. A part of the clones is gone; compared with another copy, unresolved V genes explain less than half, and the rest is unexplained. This sample gives approximately 260,000 clones in total; approximately 86% of them show up just once. The ten largest clones take up 3.6% of the sample. Sequenced material: peripheral blood. These receptors were collected from a man in his late teens or twenties with active or convalescent COVID-19.

This CDR3 reads CASSATSGQLHEKLFF. The CDR3 nucleotides are TGTGCCAGCAGCGCCACTTCGGGACAACTTCATGAAAAACTGTTTTTT. The V call is TRBV9, the J call TRBJ1-4, with D possibly matching TRBD1 (6 bases). Trimming left V 3 bases short and J 6 bases short, with 18 bases between. Looked up from germline, CDR1 is SGDLS and CDR2 is YYNGEE. The CDR3 consists of 16 residues.

This clone was counted only a few times. This same CDR3 is encoded by further DNA sequences in the sample. The chain is built from TRBV2 and TRBJ2-7; perhaps TRBD2 as D (6 bases). Germline values: CDR1 SNHLY, CDR2 FYNNEI. There are 12 residues in the CDR3. Trimming shortened V by 4 bases and J by 4 bases, and 8 bases separated the two germline ends. The CDR3 loop is CASSVEGYEQYF. The CDR3 nucleotides read TGTGCCAGCAGTGTGGAGGGATACGAGCAGTACTTC. Filled out from reference TRBV2 and TRBJ2-7, the complete variable domain reads EPEVTQTPSHQVTQMGQEVILRCVPISNHLYFYWYRQILGQKVEFLVSFYNNEISEKSEIFDDQFSVERPDGSNFTLKIRSTKLEDSAMYFCASSVEGYEQYFGPGTRLTVT.

The rearrangement joins TRBV6-2 or TRBV6-3 to TRBJ2-1, with D perhaps matching TRBD2 (6 bases). The V gene lost 1 base and the J gene lost 0 bases, with 16 bases spanning the gap. The CDR3 contains 18 residues. The germline CDR1 and CDR2 sequences are MNHEY and SVGEGT. The CDR3 is CASSYWPQTGSSYNEQFF. As DNA, the CDR3 is TGTGCCAGCAGTTACTGGCCACAAACCGGGAGCTCCTACAATGAGCAGTTCTTC.

The chain uses TRBV5-1 and TRBJ2-1, with 8 bases matching TRBD2. CDR1 is SGHRS, CDR2 YFSETQ, per germline. With V trimmed by 0 bases and J by 8 bases, 4 bases remained unmatched. CDR3 length: 14 amino acids. The CDR3 sequence: CASSLGSAGDEQFF. DNA of the CDR3: TGCGCCAGCAGCTTGGGTTCAGCGGGGGATGAGCAGTTCTTC. Filled out from reference TRBV5-1 and TRBJ2-1, the complete variable domain reads KAGVTQTPRYLIKTRGQQVTLSCSPISGHRSVSWYQQTPGQGLQFLFEYFSETQRNKGNFPGRFSGRQFSNSRSEMNVSTLELGDSALYLCASSLGSAGDEQFFGPGTRLTVL.

The chain has TRBV14 and TRBJ2-7; no clear D. The CDR3 length is 13 residues. Germline CDR1 is SGHDN and CDR2 is FVKESK. With 1 base removed from V and 7 bases from J, the gap between germline ends came to 11 bases. DNA for the CDR3: TGTGCCAGCAGCCAAGTACGGGTCTTGGAGCAGTACTTC. Amino acids: CASSQVRVLEQYF.

The rearrangement links TRBV4-2 to TRBJ1-1; D may be TRBD1 (5 bases). Germline loops: CDR1 LGHNA, CDR2 YNFKEQ. Trimming removed 0 bases from V and 1 base from J, with 15 bases in between. This CDR3 has 17 amino acids. The DNA of the CDR3 is TGTGCCAGCAGCCAAGACGCAGGGTTGATTTGGAACACTGAAGCTTTCTTT. Translating it yields CASSQDAGLIWNTEAFF.

V is TRBV10-3 and J is TRBJ2-7; 8 bases line up with TRBD1. CDR3 size: 14 residues. Trimming removed 7 bases from V and 3 bases from J; junction bases left unmatched: 8. Germline V CDR1 and CDR2: ENHRY, SYGVKD. In nucleotides, the CDR3 is TGTGCCATCACTTCCGGGACAGGTCTCTACGAGCAGTACTTC. Translation gives CAITSGTGLYEQYF.

The genes are TRBV11-2 and TRBJ2-2, with TRBD2 matching over 13 bases. The CDR3 runs to 14 residues. Trimming took 8 bases from V and 3 from J; bases not matched to a gene: 0. CDR1 is SGHAT and CDR2 is FQNNGV in the germline V gene. In DNA, the CDR3 is TGTGCCAGCGGACTAGCGGGAGACACCGGGGAGCTGTTTTTT. Translation gives CASGLAGDTGELFF.

The chain combines TRBV19 with TRBJ1-5; D gene uncertain. Germline V CDR1 and CDR2: LNHDA, SQIVND (reference sequence). The CDR3 is 13 amino acids. Trimming removed 9 bases from V and 5 bases from J, with 14 bases in between. The CDR3 DNA is TGTGCCAGCCAATGGGCGTTAGATCAGCCCCAGCATTTT. Translating gives CASQWALDQPQHF. Based on the CDR3 plus reference TRBV19 and TRBJ1-5, the full variable domain is DGGITQSPKYLFRKEGQNVTLSCEQNLNHDAMYWYRQDPGQGLRLIYYSQIVNDFQKGDIAEGYSVSREKKESFPLTVTSAQKNPTAFYLCASQWALDQPQHFGDGTRLSIL.

J is TRBJ1-1 and V is TRBV7-9; a possible D gene is TRBD1 (5 bases). Deletions cut 5 bases from V and 6 bases from J, with 19 bases between. Germline V gene data show CDR1 as SEHNR and CDR2 as FQNEAQ (reference sequence). This CDR3 comprises 15 residues. In DNA, the CDR3 is TGTGCCAGCAGCCCGCGGGGGGGGAGCTCGGCTGAAGCTTTCTTT. Its protein product is CASSPRGGSSAEAFF.

The chain joins TRBV2 to TRBJ2-6; tentatively, D is TRBD1 (5 bases). This CDR3 has 17 amino acids. Trimming removed 2 bases from V and 0 bases from J, with 11 bases in between. The V gene's germline CDR1 is SNHLY and CDR2 FYNNEI. The CDR3 here is CASSEWQGYSGANVLTF. CDR3 bases: TGTGCCAGCAGTGAATGGCAGGGCTACTCTGGGGCCAACGTCCTGACTTTC.

The chain has TRBV5-1 and TRBJ2-1; 10 nucleotides match TRBD2. The CDR3 is made up of 15 amino acids. With 4 bases clipped from V and 6 bases from J, the junction kept 7 bases outside the gene matches. The germline CDR1 and CDR2 sequences are SGHRS and YFSETQ. The CDR3 reads CASSTDSGRFNEQFF. The CDR3 DNA reads as TGCGCCAGCAGCACTGATAGCGGGAGGTTCAATGAGCAGTTCTTC.

V and J are TRBV11-3 and TRBJ2-3; 13 bases fit TRBD2. Germline V lookup: CDR1 SGHNT, CDR2 YENEEA. The CDR3 totals 17 residues. With V trimmed by 6 bases and J by 6 bases, 12 bases remained unmatched. DNA of the CDR3: TGTGCCAGCAGTACTAGTGGACTAGCGGGAGTATCGGATACGCAGTATTTT. Protein product: CASSTSGLAGVSDTQYF.

The chain employs TRBV24-1 and TRBJ2-7, with no clear D. V shed 1 base and J shed 4 bases, with 10 bases lying between them. CDR1 and CDR2 from the germline V gene are KGHDR and SFDVKD. The CDR3 covers 14 residues. This chain's CDR3 is CATSDFPDSYEQYF. CDR3 nucleotide sequence: TGTGCCACCAGTGATTTTCCTGACTCGTACGAGCAGTACTTC.

The chain carries TRBV2 and TRBJ2-2, with D possibly matching TRBD2 (6 bases). V shed 7 bases and J shed 0 bases, with 9 bases lying between them. CDR3 length equals 14 residues. CDR1 is SNHLY and CDR2 is FYNNEI in the germline V gene. The CDR3 nucleotides read TGTGCCAGCACGCGGGGATCGAACACCGGGGAGCTGTTTTTT. Its translation is CASTRGSNTGELFF.

The rearrangement joins TRBV5-1 to TRBJ2-1; the D gene is possibly TRBD2 (6 bases). The germline V gene encodes CDR1 SGHRS and CDR2 YFSETQ. The CDR3 consists of 17 residues. V gave up 3 bases and J gave up 5 bases, with 21 bases separating them. CDR3 sequence reads: CASSWRGSTGLNNEQFF. The CDR3 DNA reads as TGCGCCAGCAGCTGGAGGGGCAGCACGGGGCTAAACAATGAGCAGTTCTTC.

This chain joins TRBV4-1 and TRBJ1-6, with D perhaps TRBD1 (6 bases). Between the trimmed V and J ends, which lost 1 base and 15 bases, there was a span of 13 bases. Germline V lookup: CDR1 MGHRA, CDR2 YSYEKL. This CDR3 spans 13 amino acids. The CDR3 DNA follows: TGCGCCAGCAGCCAAGGGGGGGGCCAGCTCCTCCACTTT. Translation gives CASSQGGGQLLHF.

V gene TRBV5-1 combines with J gene TRBJ2-1, with 10 positions matching TRBD2. CDR1 and CDR2 (germline): SGHRS, YFSETQ. Trimming took 2 bases from V and 4 from J; bases not matched to a gene: 3. The CDR3 runs 15 residues. CDR3 amino acids: CASSLPSGGYNEQFF. In nucleotides, the CDR3 is TGCGCCAGCAGCTTACCTAGCGGGGGTTACAATGAGCAGTTCTTC.

The chain uses TRBV2 and TRBJ2-6; 10 nucleotides align to TRBD2. This CDR3 spans 17 amino acids. V was clipped by 3 bases and J by 0 bases; unmatched bases: 2. CDR1 is SNHLY, CDR2 FYNNEI, per germline. The CDR3 region is CASSDTSGNSGANVLTF. DNA of the CDR3: TGTGCCAGCAGTGATACTAGCGGGAACTCTGGGGCCAACGTCCTGACTTTC.

This sequence joins TRBV3-1 (or the pseudogene TRBV3-2) and TRBJ2-1; TRBD2 might be the D (6 bases). Germline values: CDR1 LGHDT, CDR2 YNNKEL (reference sequence). Trimming took off 1 base at V and 9 bases at J, with 19 bases between the two ends. CDR3 length: 16 amino acids. This CDR3 reads CASSQVWDSLSGEQFF. For the CDR3, the DNA is TGTGCCAGCAGCCAAGTTTGGGACTCCCTATCCGGTGAGCAGTTCTTC.

This chain uses TRBV5-5 with TRBJ2-1; TRBD1 aligns across 7 bases. This CDR3 contains 15 residues. Germline CDR1 SGHKS, CDR2 YYEKEE (reference sequence). V was pared by 7 bases and J by 0 bases, with 7 bases of the junction left unmatched. The CDR3 loop is CASDQGQSSYNEQFF. Written as DNA, the CDR3 is TGTGCCAGCGACCAGGGACAGAGCTCCTACAATGAGCAGTTCTTC.

The chain has TRBV18 and TRBJ1-5; TRBD1 matches 7 bases. CDR3 length: 14 amino acids. V shed 3 bases and J 5 bases; nucleotides not matched to a gene: 4. Germline CDR1 reads KGHSH; CDR2 reads LQKENI. The chain's CDR3 is CASSPRQGDQPQHF. The CDR3 coding sequence is TGTGCCAGCTCACCCCGACAGGGAGATCAGCCCCAGCATTTT.

The V and J genes are TRBV29-1 and TRBJ1-2; TRBD1 matches at 9 bases. The length of the CDR3 is 15 residues. V shed 1 base, J shed 3 bases, and the junction held 6 bases outside the gene matches. The germline gives CDR1 SQVTM, CDR2 ANQGSEA. The CDR3, as DNA: TGCAGCGTTGAAGGCGGGACAGGGTGGGACTATGGCTACACCTTC. This encodes CSVEGGTGWDYGYTF.

This sequence joins TRBV7-2 and TRBJ1-1; tentatively, D is TRBD1 (6 bases). The germline V and J ends were trimmed by 5 bases and 5 bases, with 12 bases remaining between them. CDR3 length: 13 amino acids. Germline CDR1 SGHTA, CDR2 FQGNSA. The CDR3 region is CASSKQGGTEAFF. The CDR3 nucleotides are TGTGCCAGCAGCAAACAGGGAGGGACTGAAGCTTTCTTT.

This clone was picked up many times. The rearrangement links TRBV29-1 to TRBJ2-7, with a tentative D call TRBD1 (6 bases). The germline V gene encodes CDR1 SQVTM and CDR2 ANQGSEA. Trimming removed 1 base from V and 5 bases from J, with 12 bases in between. The CDR3 spans 13 residues. CDR3 bases: TGCAGCGTTGAAGGGACAGTGGGAAACGAGCAGTACTTC. As protein: CSVEGTVGNEQYF.

The gene calls are TRBV5-1 and TRBJ2-2; TRBD2 might be the D (6 bases). Trimming removed 7 bases at V and 2 bases at J, with 18 bases between. CDR3 length equals 16 residues. CDR1 is SGHRS, CDR2 YFSETQ, per germline. The CDR3 loop is CASVPGVGANTGELFF. As DNA, the CDR3 is TGCGCCAGCGTACCGGGAGTTGGTGCAAACACCGGGGAGCTGTTTTTT.

The chain uses TRBV18 and TRBJ1-2, with a weak D call TRBD1 (6 bases). The germline CDR1 and CDR2 sequences are KGHSH and LQKENI. The length of the CDR3 is 14 residues. V was shortened by 6 bases and J by 1 base, with 12 bases between the two germline ends. The CDR3 DNA sequence: TGTGCCAGCTCCCCCAGGGGCGATAACTATGGCTACACCTTC. Amino acid sequence: CASSPRGDNYGYTF.

The rearrangement uses TRBV28 and TRBJ1-1; D ambiguous. This CDR3 spans 11 amino acids. V was clipped by 6 bases and J by 6 bases, with 8 bases between them. CDR1 and CDR2 from the germline V gene are MDHEN and SYDVKM. DNA of the CDR3: TGTGCCAGCAGCGGGGAAGCTGAAGCTTTCTTT. Translation: CASSGEAEAFF.

The chain has TRBV6-5 and TRBJ2-2, with D tentatively TRBD1 (6 bases). CDR3 length: 15 amino acids. Germline CDR1 reads MNHEY; CDR2 reads SVGAGI. The V gene lost 0 bases and the J gene lost 6 bases, with 11 bases spanning the gap. The CDR3 coding sequence is TGTGCCAGCAGTTACTCCTTCAGGGGTGCCGGGGAGCTGTTTTTT. Translating it yields CASSYSFRGAGELFF.

The V call is TRBV6-6, the J call TRBJ2-5; weak D call: TRBD1 (5 bases). The CDR3 has 14 amino acids. V shed 5 bases and J shed 1 base, with 11 bases lying between them. From germline, CDR1 is MNHNY and CDR2 SVGAGI (reference sequence). The CDR3 nucleotides read TGTGCCAGCAGTCGACAGTTAACCCAAGAGACCCAGTACTTC. Translation: CASSRQLTQETQYF.